The source of this T cell receptor beta chain is a study of lymphopenia after photon versus proton radiotherapy. Points from the study as a whole: After lymphocyte nadir, photon-treated repertoires showed oligoclonal expansion, especially CD8+ Temra. Photon-treated patients lost naive T cells and TCR diversity; proton-treated stayed stable. A bigger post-nadir fall in TCR diversity correlated inversely with survival time in deceased patients. Authors raise, but do not show, better survival with proton therapy.

Germline V gene sequence: CDR1 SGHRS, CDR2 YFSETQ. The CDR3 loop spans 14 amino acids. Unmatched junction bases numbered 6, after V lost 4 bases and J lost 2 bases. In the case of this clone: The antigen remains undetermined.

Assay used: immunoSEQ multiplex PCR; TCRdb lists only in-frame clones, some missing. The sample has around 42,000 clones, approximately 85% seen once. The TCR comes from a man in his forties with gastric cancer. The V gene is TRBV5-1, the J gene TRBJ2-7, with 7 bases that match TRBD1. The starting material was peripheral blood, obtained from a patient treated with photon-based radiotherapy. In DNA form, the CDR3 reads TGCGCCAGCAGCGCCTACAGGGGCCCCTACGAGCAGTACTTC. Its translation is CASSAYRGPYEQYF. The full variable domain, with the rest looked up from reference TRBV5-1 and TRBJ2-7, is KAGVTQTPRYLIKTRGQQVTLSCSPISGHRSVSWYQQTPGQGLQFLFEYFSETQRNKGNFPGRFSGRQFSNSRSEMNVSTLELGDSALYLCASSAYRGPYEQYFGPGTRLTVT.